These 31 T cell receptor beta chains came from one sample sequenced in a study of T cells after yellow fever vaccination. Each CDR3 protein is one row after TCRdb ran MiXCR on the 5' RACE reads. The table records around 590,000 distinct CDR3 sequences, approximately 13% of them present only once. This specimen was PBMCs, taken on the day of the yellow fever booster vaccination. Receptors originate from a man in his thirties or forties who received the YFV17D yellow fever vaccine.

The V call is TRBV29-1, the J call TRBJ2-2, with 8 bases lining up with TRBD1. The CDR3 spans 13 residues. The V segment lost 1 base and the J segment 6 bases; nucleotides outside the gene matches: 1. The germline V gene has CDR1 SQVTM and CDR2 ANQGSEA. CDR3 residues: CSVEGTGSGELFF. CDR3 bases: TGCAGCGTTGAAGGGACAGGGTCCGGGGAGCTGTTTTTT.

The CDR3, as DNA: TGTGCCACCAGTGATCCTCCCACCAATACGCAGTATTTT. Protein: CATSDPPTNTQYF. This sequence joins TRBV24-1 and TRBJ2-3; D is ambiguous. CDR3 length: 13 residues. Trimming took 3 bases from V and 7 from J, leaving 10 bases between them. Germline loops: CDR1 KGHDR, CDR2 SFDVKD.

The CDR3 loop reads CASSLTPYSNQPQHF. Here the CDR3 DNA reads TGCGCCAGCAGCTTGACACCATATAGCAATCAGCCCCAGCATTTT. The chain carries TRBV5-1 and TRBJ1-5, with D unresolved. The CDR3 spans 15 residues. V was pared by 1 base and J by 0 bases, with 8 bases between. CDR1 is SGHRS and CDR2 is YFSETQ in the germline V gene.

The chain recombines TRBV29-1 with TRBJ2-1, with a tentative D call TRBD1 (5 bases). The V end lost 6 bases, the J end lost 7 bases, and 10 bases lay between the germline ends. Germline-derived CDR1 and CDR2 are SQVTM and ANQGSEA. This CDR3 contains 11 residues. As DNA, the CDR3 is TGCAGCGTCGACAGCGTGAATGAGCAGTTCTTC. This translates into CSVDSVNEQFF.

In this sample, this clonotype turned up many times. The V and J genes are TRBV11-2 and TRBJ2-7, with 7 nucleotides matching TRBD1. V shed 4 bases and J 4 bases; nucleotides not matched to a gene: 7. The CDR3 loop spans 14 amino acids. In germline, CDR1 is SGHAT, CDR2 FQNNGV. CDR3 sequence (DNA): TGTGCCAGCAGCTCTGGGACAGCCCCTTACGAGCAGTACTTC. The encoded protein is CASSSGTAPYEQYF.

The chain employs TRBV29-1 and TRBJ2-7; 8 nucleotides match TRBD1. Looked up from germline, CDR1 is SQVTM and CDR2 is ANQGSEA. The J segment lost 3 bases and the V segment lost 7 bases, leaving 8 bases of the junction unmatched. The CDR3 covers 13 residues. DNA for the CDR3: TGCAGCGCCGGGACAGGAAACTTCTACGAGCAGTACTTC. As protein: CSAGTGNFYEQYF.

In this sample, this clonotype turned up a few times. The genes are TRBV28 and TRBJ1-5; 10 bases are a match to TRBD1. V dropped 6 bases and J dropped 7; count of bases not matched to a gene: 6. The CDR3 runs 14 residues. CDR1 is MDHEN and CDR2 is SYDVKM in the germline V gene. CDR3 DNA sequence: TGTGCCAGCAGGACCGGGACAGGGGAACAGCCCCAGCATTTT. Its translation: CASRTGTGEQPQHF. Complete variable domain (other parts from reference TRBV28 and TRBJ1-5): DVKVTQSSRYLVKRTGEKVFLECVQDMDHENMFWYRQDPGLGLRLIYFSYDVKMKEKGDIPEGYSVSREKKERFSLILESASTNQTSMYLCASRTGTGEQPQHFGDGTRLSIL.

The chain recombines TRBV12-3 or TRBV12-4 with TRBJ2-7; 8 bases align to TRBD2. With 4 bases clipped from V and 3 bases from J, the junction kept 5 bases outside the gene matches. The CDR3 length is 14 residues. The CDR3 DNA follows: TGTGCCAGCAGTTGGGAACTAGCGGACTACGAGCAGTACTTC. Its translation is CASSWELADYEQYF.

This clonotype was detected a few times. The CDR3 nucleotides read TGTGCCAGCAGCTTAAGATCGGCAAACAGGGAACTACCTTACTCCTACAATGAGCAGTTCTTC. This codes for CASSLRSANRELPYSYNEQFF. The chain is built from TRBV11-1 and TRBJ2-1; D may be TRBD1 (6 bases). In germline, CDR1 is SGHAT, CDR2 FQDESV (reference sequence). This CDR3 is 21 amino acids long. V lost 2 bases, J lost 0 bases, and 26 bases lay in between.

This clonotype turned up a few times. The chain couples TRBV2 to TRBJ1-1; 7 nucleotides align to TRBD1. The J segment lost 1 base and the V segment lost 8 bases, leaving 7 bases of the junction unmatched. The CDR3 covers 14 residues. The germline V gene has CDR1 SNHLY and CDR2 FYNNEI. The DNA for the CDR3 is TGTGCCAGCCGGATTCGGACAGGGAACACTGAAGCTTTCTTT. This translates into CASRIRTGNTEAFF.

There are many counts of this clonotype. CDR3 DNA sequence: TGTGCCAGCAGCTCTGGACAGGGACTCACAGATACGCAGTATTTT. Amino acid sequence: CASSSGQGLTDTQYF. The V call is TRBV7-2, the J call TRBJ2-3, with 8 bases identical to TRBD1. This CDR3 region has 15 residues. The trim removed 4 bases at V and 2 bases at J, leaving 5 bases unmatched. The germline CDR1 and CDR2 sequences are SGHTA and FQGNSA.

This clonotype has more than one count but fewer than ten. V is TRBV20-1 and J is TRBJ2-7; D gene unclear. CDR3 size: 15 residues. CDR1 is DFQATT and CDR2 is SNEGSKA in the germline V gene (reference sequence). Trimming took 0 bases from V and 0 from J, leaving 12 bases between them. CDR3 sequence (DNA): TGCAGTGCTAGAGATCAAGGTTCGGGCTCCTACGAGCAGTACTTC. It yields the protein CSARDQGSGSYEQYF.

V gene TRBV5-1 combines with J gene TRBJ2-7; a weak D match, TRBD2 (5 bases). The CDR3 is 14 residues long. V lost 0 bases and J 4 bases, leaving 11 bases between the germline ends. Per germline, CDR1 SGHRS and CDR2 YFSETQ. The DNA of the CDR3 is TGCGCCAGCAGCTTGGAAGTAGCGACTTACGAGCAGTACTTC. Translation gives CASSLEVATYEQYF.

V and J are TRBV29-1 and TRBJ2-1; 7 bases align to TRBD1. Germline V lookup: CDR1 SQVTM, CDR2 ANQGSEA. V lost 6 bases, J lost 6 bases, and 5 bases stayed unmatched. This CDR3 has 12 amino acids. The CDR3 bases are TGCAGCGTCGACAGGGCCCTCAATGAGCAGTTCTTC. Its protein product is CSVDRALNEQFF.

J is TRBJ2-1 and V is TRBV24-1, with D perhaps matching TRBD1 (5 bases). Trimming cost V 9 bases and J 2 bases, with 13 bases left between them. The V gene's germline CDR1 is KGHDR and CDR2 SFDVKD. There are 14 residues in the CDR3. The CDR3 sequence is CATLGGAPYNEQFF. CDR3 nucleotides: TGTGCCACCCTTGGTGGGGCCCCCTACAATGAGCAGTTCTTC.

The rearrangement uses TRBV11-2 and TRBJ2-1; 7 positions match TRBD2. Germline-derived CDR1 and CDR2 are SGHAT and FQNNGV. J gave up 0 bases and V 4 bases, and 12 bases lay outside the gene matches. This CDR3 has 18 amino acids. For the CDR3, the DNA is TGTGCCAGCAGCTATTCCGGGAGGCCACCCAGCTCCTACAATGAGCAGTTCTTC. Translating gives CASSYSGRPPSSYNEQFF. The complete variable domain, with remaining parts taken from reference TRBV11-2 and TRBJ2-1, reads EAGVAQSPRYKIIEKRQSVAFWCNPISGHATLYWYQQILGQGPKLLIQFQNNGVVDDSQLPKDRFSAERLKGVDSTLKIQPAKLEDSAVYLCASSYSGRPPSSYNEQFFGPGTRLTVL.

This clonotype was counted only a few times. The CDR3 sequence is CASSATTVNTEAFF. Here the CDR3 DNA reads TGTGCCAGCTCAGCTACCACAGTGAACACTGAAGCTTTCTTT. The gene calls are TRBV18 and TRBJ1-1, with no clear D. Germline V gene sequence: CDR1 KGHSH, CDR2 LQKENI. V shed 5 bases and J shed 0 bases, with 10 bases lying between them. The CDR3 spans 14 residues. The whole variable domain, remainder taken from reference TRBV18 and TRBJ1-1, is NAGVMQNPRHLVRRRGQEARLRCSPMKGHSHVYWYRQLPEEGLKFMVYLQKENIIDESGMPKERFSAEFPKEGPSILRIQQVVRGDSAAYFCASSATTVNTEAFFGQGTRLTVV.

V is TRBV7-2 and J is TRBJ2-3; 10 positions match TRBD2. After removal of 4 bases from V and 2 bases from J, the junction contained 6 bases not matched to a gene. Germline assignment: CDR1 SGHTA and CDR2 FQGNSA. CDR3 length: 16 residues. CDR3 sequence (DNA): TGTGCCAGCAGCTCCATAGCGGGAGGCTACACAGATACGCAGTATTTT. It yields the protein CASSSIAGGYTDTQYF.

This clonotype has a handful of counts. The genes are TRBV30 and TRBJ2-4; D is uncertain. Germline loops: CDR1 GTSNPN, CDR2 SVGIG (reference sequence). The CDR3 covers 13 residues. V was trimmed by 6 bases and J by 0 bases, leaving 9 bases between them. The CDR3 spells CACSLEAKNIQYF. CDR3 nucleotide sequence: TGTGCCTGTTCCTTGGAAGCCAAAAACATTCAGTACTTC.

The V call is TRBV20-1, the J call TRBJ1-4, with D unclear. Germline values: CDR1 DFQATT, CDR2 SNEGSKA (reference sequence). The V end was cut by 6 bases, the J end by 5 bases, with 10 bases between. The CDR3 length is 12 residues. As DNA, the CDR3 is TGCAGTGCGCGGGCAGCAAATGAAAAACTGTTTTTT. Protein sequence: CSARAANEKLFF.

This clonotype appeared a few times. This chain joins TRBV6-5 and TRBJ2-2, with D perhaps matching TRBD1 or TRBD2 (5 bases each). Germline lookup yields CDR1 MNHEY and CDR2 SVGAGI. This CDR3 is built from 19 residues. Trimming shortened V by 3 bases and J by 1 base, and 21 bases separated the two germline ends. CDR3 bases: TGTGCCAGCAGTTATCATACCACCGGACTGACAGAGAACACCGGGGAGCTGTTTTTT. Amino acids: CASSYHTTGLTENTGELFF.

The rearrangement uses TRBV7-2 and TRBJ2-2, with D possibly called TRBD1 or TRBD2 (5 bases each). CDR1 is SGHTA, CDR2 FQGNSA, per germline. V was cut by 5 bases and J by 5 bases, with 12 bases left in between. This CDR3 is built from 14 residues. The CDR3 sequence: CASSPDWGTGELFF. Here the CDR3 DNA reads TGTGCCAGCAGCCCCGACTGGGGGACCGGGGAGCTGTTTTTT.

V usage is TRBV28 and J usage is TRBJ2-7; 13 bases agree with TRBD2. CDR1 and CDR2 from the germline V gene are MDHEN and SYDVKM. The CDR3 spans 16 residues. The V and J ends lost 7 bases and 4 bases, in that order; junction bases with no gene match: 10. DNA for the CDR3: TGTGCCAGCACCGGGACTAGCGGGAACTACGTGTACGAGCAGTACTTC. Its protein is CASTGTSGNYVYEQYF.

This clonotype has just a few counts. The chain has TRBV20-1 and TRBJ2-5; the D is unclear. The germline V gene has CDR1 DFQATT and CDR2 SNEGSKA (reference sequence). The CDR3 consists of 12 residues. Deletions cut 3 bases from V and 0 bases from J, with 5 bases between. The CDR3 nucleotides are TGCAGTGCTAGGAGCTACCAAGAGACCCAGTACTTC. This translates into CSARSYQETQYF.

The CDR3 sequence is CASNSAYNEQFF. The CDR3 DNA reads TGTGCCAGCAATAGCGCCTACAATGAGCAGTTCTTC. J is TRBJ2-1 and V is TRBV27, with a weak D call TRBD2 (5 bases). CDR1 is MNHEY and CDR2 is SMNVEV in the germline V gene (reference sequence). The CDR3 is 12 amino acids. The V gene lost 7 bases and the J gene lost 2 bases, with 6 bases spanning the gap.

The J gene is TRBJ2-3, the V gene TRBV24-1, with TRBD1 as a possible D gene (5 bases). From germline, CDR1 is KGHDR and CDR2 SFDVKD. This CDR3 is 17 amino acids long. Trimming took off 4 bases at V and 2 bases at J, with 18 bases between the two ends. The CDR3 DNA reads as TGTGCCACCAGTGACCGTCCAGGGCGCACACTCACAGATACGCAGTATTTT. Protein sequence: CATSDRPGRTLTDTQYF.

The gene calls are TRBV7-6 and TRBJ2-2; TRBD2 matches 7 bases. Germline V lookup: CDR1 SGHVS, CDR2 FNYEAQ. The CDR3 totals 18 residues. V lost 2 bases and J lost 3; bases outside the gene matches: 12. In DNA, the CDR3 is TGTGCCAGCAGCTTACCCCCCGGGACTAAAAATTACACCGGGGAGCTGTTTTTT. Translated, it gives CASSLPPGTKNYTGELFF.

The chain combines TRBV30 with TRBJ2-3; TRBD2 matches at 9 bases. The V segment lost 5 bases and the J segment 0 bases; nucleotides outside the gene matches: 3. Germline values: CDR1 GTSNPN, CDR2 SVGIG (reference sequence). This CDR3 has 14 residues. CDR3 loop: CAWLAGRSTDTQYF. The CDR3 nucleotides read TGTGCCTGGCTAGCGGGACGGAGCACAGATACGCAGTATTTT.

A few counts support this clonotype. The chain is built from TRBV5-1 and TRBJ2-3; 10 bases align to TRBD2. Germline assignment: CDR1 SGHRS and CDR2 YFSETQ. This CDR3 has 15 residues. Trimming removed 7 bases from V and 0 bases from J; junction bases left unmatched: 5. In DNA form, the CDR3 reads TGCGCCAGCGGGTCGACTAGCGGGAGCACAGATACGCAGTATTTT. Protein sequence: CASGSTSGSTDTQYF. The whole variable domain, remainder taken from reference TRBV5-1 and TRBJ2-3, is KAGVTQTPRYLIKTRGQQVTLSCSPISGHRSVSWYQQTPGQGLQFLFEYFSETQRNKGNFPGRFSGRQFSNSRSEMNVSTLELGDSALYLCASGSTSGSTDTQYFGPGTRLTVL.

This clonotype occurred a few times. The chain is built from TRBV20-1 and TRBJ2-7, with 10 bases identical to TRBD2. The J segment lost 4 bases and the V segment lost 8 bases, leaving 5 bases of the junction unmatched. CDR1 DFQATT and CDR2 SNEGSKA come from the germline V gene (reference sequence). The CDR3 spans 12 residues. CDR3 nucleotides: TGCAGTTCCGCTAGCGGGAGATACGAGCAGTACTTC. Its protein is CSSASGRYEQYF.

This clonotype was detected only a few times. This chain links TRBV25-1 with TRBJ1-5; D remains ambiguous. V shed 1 base and J shed 2 bases, with 3 bases lying between them. The CDR3 is made up of 13 amino acids. The germline gives CDR1 MGHDK, CDR2 SYGVNS. The CDR3 DNA is TGTGCCAGCAGTGAATCGGGCAATCAGCCCCAGCATTTT. This gives the protein CASSESGNQPQHF.